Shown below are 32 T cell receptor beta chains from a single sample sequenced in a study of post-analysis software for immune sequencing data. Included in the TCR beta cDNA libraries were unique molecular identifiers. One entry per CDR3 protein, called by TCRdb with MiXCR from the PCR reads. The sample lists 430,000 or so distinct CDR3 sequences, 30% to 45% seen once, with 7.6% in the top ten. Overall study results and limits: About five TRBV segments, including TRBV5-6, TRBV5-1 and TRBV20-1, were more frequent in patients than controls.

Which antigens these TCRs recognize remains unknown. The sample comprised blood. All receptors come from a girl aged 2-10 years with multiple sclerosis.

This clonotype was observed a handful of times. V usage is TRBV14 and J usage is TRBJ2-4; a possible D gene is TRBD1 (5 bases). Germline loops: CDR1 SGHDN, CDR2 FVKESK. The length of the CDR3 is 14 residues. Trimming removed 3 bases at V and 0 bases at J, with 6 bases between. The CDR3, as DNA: TGTGCCAGCAGCCAGGACATAGCCAAAAACATTCAGTACTTC. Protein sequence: CASSQDIAKNIQYF. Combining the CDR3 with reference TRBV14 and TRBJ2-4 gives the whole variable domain EAGVTQFPSHSVIEKGQTVTLRCDPISGHDNLYWYRRVMGKEIKFLLHFVKESKQDESGMPNNRFLAERTGGTYSTLKVQPAELEDSGVYFCASSQDIAKNIQYFGAGTRLSVL.

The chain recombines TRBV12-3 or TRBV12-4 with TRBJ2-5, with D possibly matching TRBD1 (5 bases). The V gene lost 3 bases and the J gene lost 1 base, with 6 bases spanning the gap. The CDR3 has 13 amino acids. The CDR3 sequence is CASSFDSQETQYF. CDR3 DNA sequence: TGTGCCAGCAGTTTTGACAGCCAAGAGACCCAGTACTTC.

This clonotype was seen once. CDR3 nucleotide sequence: TGTGCCAGCAGTGTGGTCCAGGGCTCCGATGAGCAGTTCTTC. It is translated as CASSVVQGSDEQFF. The chain has TRBV28 and TRBJ2-1; the D gene is possibly TRBD1 (5 bases). From germline, CDR1 is MDHEN and CDR2 SYDVKM. CDR3 length equals 14 residues. The V gene lost 5 bases and the J gene lost 8 bases, with 16 bases spanning the gap.

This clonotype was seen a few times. The CDR3 loop is CASFRQGGMNTEAFF. In nucleotides, the CDR3 is TGTGCCAGCTTCCGACAGGGTGGAATGAACACTGAAGCTTTCTTT. The J gene is TRBJ1-1, the V gene TRBV6-5, with 7 nucleotides matching TRBD1. With 8 bases clipped from V and 0 bases from J, the junction kept 9 bases outside the gene matches. The CDR3 spans 15 residues. The germline V gene has CDR1 MNHEY and CDR2 SVGAGI.

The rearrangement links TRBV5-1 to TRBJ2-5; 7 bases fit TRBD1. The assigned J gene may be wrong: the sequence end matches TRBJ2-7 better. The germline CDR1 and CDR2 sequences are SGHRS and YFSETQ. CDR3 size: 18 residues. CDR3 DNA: TGCGCCAGCAGCTTGGGCTCGACAGGGTATCTGACCCTTTACGAGCAGTACTTC. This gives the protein CASSLGSTGYLTLYEQYF.

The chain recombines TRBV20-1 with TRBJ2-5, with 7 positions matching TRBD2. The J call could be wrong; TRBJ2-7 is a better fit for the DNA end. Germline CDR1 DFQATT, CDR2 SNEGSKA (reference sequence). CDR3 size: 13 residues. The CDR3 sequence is CSARLAGSGEQYF. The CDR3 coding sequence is TGCAGTGCCCGACTAGCCGGCTCGGGCGAGCAGTACTTC.

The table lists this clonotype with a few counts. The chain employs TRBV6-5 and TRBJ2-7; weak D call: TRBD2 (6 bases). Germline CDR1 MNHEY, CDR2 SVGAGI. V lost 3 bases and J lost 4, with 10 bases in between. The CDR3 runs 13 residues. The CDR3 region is CASSYAGLYEQYF. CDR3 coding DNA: TGTGCCAGCAGTTATGCGGGACTGTACGAGCAGTACTTC.

The CDR3 loop is CASRRLAGSYEQFF. The CDR3, as DNA: TGTGCCAGCAGACGACTAGCGGGAAGTTATGAGCAGTTCTTC. The chain recombines TRBV12-3 or TRBV12-4 with TRBJ2-1, with TRBD2 identical over 11 bases. CDR3 length equals 14 residues. Losses at the gene ends were 6 bases for V and 8 bases for J; bases not matched to a gene: 6.

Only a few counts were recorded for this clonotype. CDR3 in amino acids: CASSSGLDTEAFF. In DNA, the CDR3 is TGTGCCAGCAGTTCCGGGTTAGACACTGAAGCTTTCTTT. The J gene is TRBJ1-1, the V gene TRBV6-5; D unresolved. The germline V and J ends were trimmed by 4 bases and 3 bases, with 9 bases remaining between them. This CDR3 region has 13 residues. Germline V gene data show CDR1 as MNHEY and CDR2 as SVGAGI.

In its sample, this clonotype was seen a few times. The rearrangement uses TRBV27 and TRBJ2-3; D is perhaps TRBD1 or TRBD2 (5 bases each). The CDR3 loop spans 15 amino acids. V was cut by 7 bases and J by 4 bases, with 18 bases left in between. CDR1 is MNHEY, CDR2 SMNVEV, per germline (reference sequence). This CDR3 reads CASTYKGPLSDTQYF. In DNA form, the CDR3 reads TGTGCCAGCACCTACAAGGGACCCTTATCAGATACGCAGTATTTT.

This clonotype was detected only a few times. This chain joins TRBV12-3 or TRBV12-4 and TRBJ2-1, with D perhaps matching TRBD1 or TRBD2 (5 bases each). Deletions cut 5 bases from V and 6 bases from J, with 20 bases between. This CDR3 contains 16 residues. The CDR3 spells CASSIYPGRAGNEQFF. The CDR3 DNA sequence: TGTGCCAGCAGTATATATCCGGGGCGGGCGGGCAATGAGCAGTTCTTC.

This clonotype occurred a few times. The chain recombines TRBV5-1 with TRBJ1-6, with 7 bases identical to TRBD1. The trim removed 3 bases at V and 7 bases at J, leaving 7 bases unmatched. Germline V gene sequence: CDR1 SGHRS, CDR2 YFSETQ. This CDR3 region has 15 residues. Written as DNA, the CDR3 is TGCGCCAGCAGCTCTATGACAGGGCGAAATTCACCCCTCCACTTT. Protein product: CASSSMTGRNSPLHF.

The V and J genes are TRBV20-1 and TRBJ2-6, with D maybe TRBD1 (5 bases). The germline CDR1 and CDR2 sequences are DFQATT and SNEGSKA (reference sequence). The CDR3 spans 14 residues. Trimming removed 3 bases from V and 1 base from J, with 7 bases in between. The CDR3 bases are TGCAGTGCTAGGGCAGGGTCTGGGGCCAACGTCCTGACTTTC. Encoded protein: CSARAGSGANVLTF.

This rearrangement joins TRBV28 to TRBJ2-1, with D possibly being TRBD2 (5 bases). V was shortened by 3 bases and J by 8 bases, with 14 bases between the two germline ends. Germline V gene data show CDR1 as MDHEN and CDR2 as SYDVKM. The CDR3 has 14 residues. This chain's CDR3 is CASSLGLAVHEQFF. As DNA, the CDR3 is TGTGCCAGCAGTTTGGGTCTAGCCGTTCATGAGCAGTTCTTC.

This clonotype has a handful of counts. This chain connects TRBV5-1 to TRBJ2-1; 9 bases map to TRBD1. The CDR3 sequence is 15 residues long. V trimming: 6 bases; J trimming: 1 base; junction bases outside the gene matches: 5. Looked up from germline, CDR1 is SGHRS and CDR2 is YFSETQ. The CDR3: CASIPGQGSYNEQFF. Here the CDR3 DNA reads TGCGCCAGCATCCCCGGACAGGGGTCCTACAATGAGCAGTTCTTC.

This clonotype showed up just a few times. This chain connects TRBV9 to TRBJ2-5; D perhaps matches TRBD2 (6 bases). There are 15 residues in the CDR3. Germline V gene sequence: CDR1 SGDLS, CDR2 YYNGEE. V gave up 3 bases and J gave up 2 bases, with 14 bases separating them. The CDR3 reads CASSAGLLEQETQYF. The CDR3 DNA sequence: TGTGCCAGCAGCGCCGGACTACTAGAGCAAGAGACCCAGTACTTC.

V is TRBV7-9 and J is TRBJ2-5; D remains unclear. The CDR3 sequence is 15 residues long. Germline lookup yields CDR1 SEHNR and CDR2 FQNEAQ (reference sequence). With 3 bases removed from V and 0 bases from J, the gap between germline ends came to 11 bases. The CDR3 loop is CASSFYARDQETQYF. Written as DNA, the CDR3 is TGTGCCAGCAGCTTCTACGCCCGGGACCAAGAGACCCAGTACTTC.

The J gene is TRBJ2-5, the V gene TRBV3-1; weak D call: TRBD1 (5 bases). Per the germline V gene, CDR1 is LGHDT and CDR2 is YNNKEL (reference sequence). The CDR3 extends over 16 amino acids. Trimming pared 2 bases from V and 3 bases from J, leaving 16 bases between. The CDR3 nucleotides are TGTGCCAGCAGCCAAAAACGGAGACAGATTGAAGAGACCCAGTACTTC. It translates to CASSQKRRQIEETQYF.

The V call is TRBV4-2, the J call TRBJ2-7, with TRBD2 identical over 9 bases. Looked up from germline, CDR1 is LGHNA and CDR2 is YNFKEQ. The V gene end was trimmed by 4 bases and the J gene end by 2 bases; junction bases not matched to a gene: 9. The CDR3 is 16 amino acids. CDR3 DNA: TGTGCCAGCAGCCCACTAGGGCGGGAGGGCACCTACGAGCAGTACTTC. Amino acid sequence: CASSPLGREGTYEQYF.

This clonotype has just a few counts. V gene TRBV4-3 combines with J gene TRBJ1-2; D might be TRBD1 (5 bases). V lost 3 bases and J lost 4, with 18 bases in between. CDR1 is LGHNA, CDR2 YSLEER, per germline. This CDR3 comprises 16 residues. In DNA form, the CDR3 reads TGCGCCAGCAGCCAGGAGGCTCATATGGGACGCTATGGCTACACCTTC. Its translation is CASSQEAHMGRYGYTF.

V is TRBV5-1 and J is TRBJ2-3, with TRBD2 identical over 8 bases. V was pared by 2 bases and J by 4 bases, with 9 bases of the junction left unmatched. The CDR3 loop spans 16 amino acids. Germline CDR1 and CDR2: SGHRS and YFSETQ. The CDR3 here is CASSLERGGRPDTQYF. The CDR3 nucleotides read TGCGCCAGCAGCTTAGAACGGGGGGGCCGCCCAGATACGCAGTATTTT.

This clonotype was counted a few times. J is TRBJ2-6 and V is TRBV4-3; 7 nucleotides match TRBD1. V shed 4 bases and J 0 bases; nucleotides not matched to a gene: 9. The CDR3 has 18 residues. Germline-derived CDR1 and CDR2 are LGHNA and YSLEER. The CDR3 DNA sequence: TGCGCCAGCAGCCGTGGAGGACAGGTCCTCTCTGGGGCCAACGTCCTGACTTTC. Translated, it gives CASSRGGQVLSGANVLTF.

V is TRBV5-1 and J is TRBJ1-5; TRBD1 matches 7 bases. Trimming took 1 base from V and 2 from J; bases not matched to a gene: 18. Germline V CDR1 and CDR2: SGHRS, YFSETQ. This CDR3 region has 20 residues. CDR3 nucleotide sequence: TGCGCCAGCAGCTTGACCCCTACTGCCGCAGGGGGTATACGCAATCAGCCCCAGCATTTT. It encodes CASSLTPTAAGGIRNQPQHF. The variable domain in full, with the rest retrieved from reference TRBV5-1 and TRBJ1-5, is KAGVTQTPRYLIKTRGQQVTLSCSPISGHRSVSWYQQTPGQGLQFLFEYFSETQRNKGNFPGRFSGRQFSNSRSEMNVSTLELGDSALYLCASSLTPTAAGGIRNQPQHFGDGTRLSIL.

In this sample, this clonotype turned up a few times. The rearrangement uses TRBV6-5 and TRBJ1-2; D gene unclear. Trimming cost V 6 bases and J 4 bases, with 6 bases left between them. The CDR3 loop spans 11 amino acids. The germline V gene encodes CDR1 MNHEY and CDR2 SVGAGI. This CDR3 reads CASSDTYGYTF. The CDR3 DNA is TGTGCCAGCAGCGACACCTATGGCTACACCTTC.

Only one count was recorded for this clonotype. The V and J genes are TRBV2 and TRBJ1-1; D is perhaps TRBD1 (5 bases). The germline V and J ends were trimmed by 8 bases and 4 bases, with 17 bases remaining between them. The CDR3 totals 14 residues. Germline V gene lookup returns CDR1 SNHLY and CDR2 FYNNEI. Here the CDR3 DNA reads TGTGCCAGCCATTGGGAGATGGGGGGCACTGAAGCTTTCTTT. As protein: CASHWEMGGTEAFF.

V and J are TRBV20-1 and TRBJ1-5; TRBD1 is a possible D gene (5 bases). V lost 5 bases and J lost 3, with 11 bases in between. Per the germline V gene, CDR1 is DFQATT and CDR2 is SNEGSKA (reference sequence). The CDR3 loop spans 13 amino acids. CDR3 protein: CSAVDSYNQPQHF. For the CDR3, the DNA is TGCAGTGCTGTAGACAGTTACAATCAGCCCCAGCATTTT.

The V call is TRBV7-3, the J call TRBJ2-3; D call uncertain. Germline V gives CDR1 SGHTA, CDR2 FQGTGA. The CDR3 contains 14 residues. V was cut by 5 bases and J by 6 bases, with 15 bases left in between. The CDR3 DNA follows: TGTGCCAGCAGCCCCGGGTCATCTGGTGATACGCAGTATTTT. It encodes CASSPGSSGDTQYF.

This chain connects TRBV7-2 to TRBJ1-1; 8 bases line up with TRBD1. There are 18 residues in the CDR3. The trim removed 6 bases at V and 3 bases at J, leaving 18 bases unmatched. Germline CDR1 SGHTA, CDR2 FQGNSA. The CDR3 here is CASRPIYRQGARDTEAFF. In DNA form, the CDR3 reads TGTGCCAGCAGACCCATTTATCGGCAGGGGGCGCGGGACACTGAAGCTTTCTTT. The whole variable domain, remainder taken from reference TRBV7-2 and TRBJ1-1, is GAGVSQSPSNKVTEKGKDVELRCDPISGHTALYWYRQSLGQGLEFLIYFQGNSAPDKSGLPSDRFSAERTGGSVSTLTIQRTQQEDSAVYLCASRPIYRQGARDTEAFFGQGTRLTVV.

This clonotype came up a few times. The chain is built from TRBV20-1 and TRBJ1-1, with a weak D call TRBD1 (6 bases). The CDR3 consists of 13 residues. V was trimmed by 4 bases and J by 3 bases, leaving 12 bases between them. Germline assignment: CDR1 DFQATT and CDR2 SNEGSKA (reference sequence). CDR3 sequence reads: CSATQGHYTEAFF. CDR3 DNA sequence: TGCAGTGCTACACAGGGACATTACACTGAAGCTTTCTTT.

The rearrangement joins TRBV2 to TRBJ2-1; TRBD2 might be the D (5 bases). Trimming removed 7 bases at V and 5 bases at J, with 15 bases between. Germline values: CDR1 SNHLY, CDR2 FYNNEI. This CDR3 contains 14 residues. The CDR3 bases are TGTGCCAGCAACTGGAGGAAAAATAACAATGAGCAGTTCTTC. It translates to CASNWRKNNNEQFF.

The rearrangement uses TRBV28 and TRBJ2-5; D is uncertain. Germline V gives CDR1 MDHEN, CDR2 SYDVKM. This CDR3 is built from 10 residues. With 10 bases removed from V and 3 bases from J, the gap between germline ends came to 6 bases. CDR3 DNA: TGTGCCATATCAAAAGAGACCCAGTACTTC. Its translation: CAISKETQYF.

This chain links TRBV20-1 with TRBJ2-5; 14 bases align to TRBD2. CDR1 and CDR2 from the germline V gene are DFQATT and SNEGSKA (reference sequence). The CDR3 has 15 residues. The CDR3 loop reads CSSPTSGGAGETQYF. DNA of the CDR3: TGCAGCTCACCGACTAGCGGGGGGGCCGGGGAGACCCAGTACTTC.